The 4 T cell receptor beta chains below all came from one sample that was sequenced in a study of OX40 agonist ivuxolimab in advanced cancers. Using immunoSEQ multiplex PCR, the repertoire was profiled, and TCRdb retains in-frame clones only, with some absent. The sample has about 9,200 clones; roughly nine tenths are singletons. The input for sequencing was CD4+ or CD8+ T cells sorted from blood, taken in a trial of the OX40 agonist ivuxolimab. The receptors were gathered from an adult with an advanced solid tumor such as melanoma, head and neck, liver or kidney cancer.

By sample share, this clone is medium-sized. CDR3 amino acids: CSVEIERGSYNEQFF. The CDR3, as DNA: TGCAGCGTTGAAATCGAGAGGGGGTCCTACAATGAGCAGTTCTTC. This chain joins TRBV29-1 and TRBJ2-1; D may be TRBD1 (6 bases). V lost 2 bases and J 1 base, leaving 12 bases between the germline ends. The V gene's germline CDR1 is SQVTM and CDR2 ANQGSEA. The CDR3 sequence is 15 residues long.

The chain combines TRBV27 with TRBJ2-1; TRBD2 agrees at 10 bases. Germline values: CDR1 MNHEY, CDR2 SMNVEV (reference sequence). The CDR3 is made up of 17 amino acids. V trimming: 2 bases; J trimming: 10 bases; junction bases outside the gene matches: 14. Here the CDR3 DNA reads TGTGCCAGCAGTTTAATAATGGAGCGGGGGGGCCTTCCAGAGCAGTTCTTC. It yields the protein CASSLIMERGGLPEQFF.

The chain recombines TRBV7-6 with TRBJ1-2, with D possibly TRBD1 on 6 matching bases. V was clipped by 5 bases and J by 4 bases, with 14 bases between them. Germline CDR1 SGHVS, CDR2 FNYEAQ. The CDR3 length is 14 residues. The CDR3, as DNA: TGTGCCAGCAGCCCGATGGGGGGCGGCTATGGCTACACCTTC. Its translation is CASSPMGGGYGYTF.

The chain links TRBV6-5 to TRBJ2-7; the D is unclear. The CDR3 spans 14 residues. Germline values: CDR1 MNHEY, CDR2 SVGAGI. V was pared by 0 bases and J by 3 bases, with 9 bases between. As DNA, the CDR3 is TGTGCCAGCAGTTACTCCCCACTCGGCTACGAGCAGTACTTC. This encodes CASSYSPLGYEQYF.